This T cell receptor (beta chain) stems from a study of T-cell memory formation after mild COVID-19. Study-wide background: Clusters of TCRs were largely donor specific.

The authors produced TCR alpha and TCR beta cDNA libraries with sample barcodes and UMIs by 5'RACE using constant-segment primers. MiXCR, applied by TCRdb to the 5' RACE reads, yields one record per CDR3 protein. The data contain 560,000 or so distinct CDR3 sequences, roughly 17% of them singletons. Broader study findings: Whereas later expanders leaned CD4+, clones contracting day 15 to 85 showed a balanced CD4/CD8 makeup. The study found contracting CD4+ clones mainly in CM and EM and contracting CD8+ clones in EMRA.

This clonotype was detected only a few times. As yet, its antigen is unknown. The CDR3 runs 15 residues. V lost 8 bases and J lost 2, with 16 bases in between. This chain uses TRBV12-3 or TRBV12-4 with TRBJ1-5; perhaps TRBD1 as D (5 bases). This clonotype was sampled from an adult woman who had mild COVID-19 (a few samples of this study predate the infection). Cell type and time point are not known. Sequencing used PBMCs or a T cell subset sorted from them (not recorded which). CDR3 sequence (DNA): TGTGCCAGCGGAATGGACCGGGACGGCAATCAGCCCCAGCATTTT. Its protein is CASGMDRDGNQPQHF.